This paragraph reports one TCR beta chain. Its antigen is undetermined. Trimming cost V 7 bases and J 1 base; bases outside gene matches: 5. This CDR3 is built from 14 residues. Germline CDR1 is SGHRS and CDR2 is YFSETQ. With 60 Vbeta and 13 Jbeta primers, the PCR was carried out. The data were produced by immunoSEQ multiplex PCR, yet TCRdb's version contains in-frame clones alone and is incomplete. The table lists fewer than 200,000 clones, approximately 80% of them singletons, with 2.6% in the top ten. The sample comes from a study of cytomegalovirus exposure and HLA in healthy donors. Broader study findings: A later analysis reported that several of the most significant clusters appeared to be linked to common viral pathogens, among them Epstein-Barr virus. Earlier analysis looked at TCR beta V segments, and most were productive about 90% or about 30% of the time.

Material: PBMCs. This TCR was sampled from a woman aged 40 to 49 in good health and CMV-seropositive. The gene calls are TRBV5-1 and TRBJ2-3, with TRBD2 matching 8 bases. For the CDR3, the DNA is TGCGCCAGCGGGAGCGGGAGAGGCACAGATACGCAGTATTTT. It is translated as CASGSGRGTDTQYF. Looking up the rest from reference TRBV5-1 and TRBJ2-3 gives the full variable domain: KAGVTQTPRYLIKTRGQQVTLSCSPISGHRSVSWYQQTPGQGLQFLFEYFSETQRNKGNFPGRFSGRQFSNSRSEMNVSTLELGDSALYLCASGSGRGTDTQYFGPGTRLTVL.